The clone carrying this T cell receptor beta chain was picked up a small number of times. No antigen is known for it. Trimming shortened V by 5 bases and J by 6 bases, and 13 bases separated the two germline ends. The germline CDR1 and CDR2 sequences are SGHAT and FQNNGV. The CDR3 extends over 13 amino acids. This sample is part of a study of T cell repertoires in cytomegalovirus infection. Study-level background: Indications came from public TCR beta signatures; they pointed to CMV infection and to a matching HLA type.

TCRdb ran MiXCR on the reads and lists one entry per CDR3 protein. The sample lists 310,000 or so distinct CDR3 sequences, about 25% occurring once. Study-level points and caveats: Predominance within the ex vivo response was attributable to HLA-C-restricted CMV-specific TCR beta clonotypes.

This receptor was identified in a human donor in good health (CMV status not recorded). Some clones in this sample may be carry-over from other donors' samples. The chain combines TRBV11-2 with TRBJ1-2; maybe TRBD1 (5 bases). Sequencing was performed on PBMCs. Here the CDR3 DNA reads TGTGCCAGCAGCGCCGGGACCTCAGATGGCTACACCTTC. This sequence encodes CASSAGTSDGYTF.